What follows are 15 T cell receptor beta chains derived from one specimen sequenced in a study of T cells in Graves' hyperthyroidism and ophthalmopathy. RNA transcripts served as the template for amplifying TCR beta CDR3 regions. With the HTBI primer set, the TCR CDR3 went through a first round of RT-PCR. TCRdb re-analysed the multiplex PCR reads in MiXCR, keeping a single row per CDR3 protein. The sample includes 350,000 or so distinct CDR3 sequences, 15% to 20% of them seen just once. Sequenced: blood. All receptors derive from a woman in her 40s with Graves' ophthalmopathy.

There are many counts of this clonotype. The chain is built from TRBV4-3 and TRBJ2-7, with 7 bases lining up with TRBD1. The J segment lost 8 bases and the V segment lost 0 bases, leaving 7 bases of the junction unmatched. The CDR3 length is 14 residues. CDR1 is LGHNA and CDR2 is YSLEER in the germline V gene. CDR3 loop: CASSQEGTVGKQYF. The DNA for the CDR3 is TGCGCCAGCAGCCAAGAGGGGACAGTGGGAAAGCAGTACTTC.

This clonotype has at least ten counts. The CDR3 loop reads CASSLVPVSSYEQYF. The CDR3 nucleotides are TGTGCCAGCAGCTTAGTGCCAGTGTCCTCCTACGAGCAGTACTTC. This chain uses TRBV7-2 with TRBJ2-7; D remains unclear. Germline values: CDR1 SGHTA, CDR2 FQGNSA. The CDR3 runs to 15 residues. The germline V and J ends were trimmed by 1 base and 0 bases, with 10 bases remaining between them.

CDR3 sequence (DNA): TGTGCCAGCACCCGGTTTAGCGGATACGAGCAGTACTTC. Protein: CASTRFSGYEQYF. V and J are TRBV28 and TRBJ2-7; a weak D match, TRBD2 (6 bases). This CDR3 comprises 13 residues. Trimming took 7 bases from V and 4 from J, leaving 14 bases between them. Germline assignment: CDR1 MDHEN and CDR2 SYDVKM.

This clonotype was seen at least ten times. J is TRBJ2-5 and V is TRBV20-1, with 7 bases that match TRBD2. Losses at the gene ends were 5 bases for V and 4 bases for J; bases not matched to a gene: 4. The CDR3 has 12 amino acids. Germline V gene data show CDR1 as DFQATT and CDR2 as SNEGSKA (reference sequence). The CDR3 DNA reads TGCAGTGCTGAGTCTAGCGGAGAGACCCAGTACTTC. Encoded protein: CSAESSGETQYF.

The table lists this clonotype with a few counts. The gene calls are TRBV6-1 and TRBJ1-2; D perhaps matches TRBD1 (5 bases). The germline gives CDR1 MNHNS, CDR2 SASEGT. V lost 8 bases and J lost 0, with 16 bases in between. The CDR3 totals 15 residues. DNA of the CDR3: TGTGCCAGCGCATTGGGGGACGACCCTAACTATGGCTACACCTTC. Its translation: CASALGDDPNYGYTF.

This clonotype has only a few counts. The genes are TRBV20-1 and TRBJ1-6; D unresolved. Germline V gene data show CDR1 as DFQATT and CDR2 as SNEGSKA (reference sequence). The CDR3 sequence is 15 residues long. With 0 bases removed from V and 9 bases from J, the gap between germline ends came to 15 bases. The DNA of the CDR3 is TGCAGTGCTAGAGATTATAGGCGGGGAACTTCACCCCTCCACTTT. It encodes CSARDYRRGTSPLHF.

This clonotype was observed many times. V gene TRBV6-2 or TRBV6-3 combines with J gene TRBJ1-5; 10 bases align to TRBD1. The CDR3 runs to 15 residues. In germline, CDR1 is MNHEY, CDR2 SVGEGT. Germline trimming cut 4 bases from V and 3 bases from J; bases unmatched to any gene: 3. This chain's CDR3 is CASSSGTGDNQPQHF. CDR3 bases: TGTGCCAGCAGTTCCGGGACAGGGGACAATCAGCCCCAGCATTTT.

The sample holds a few counts of this clonotype. The rearrangement links TRBV6-5 to TRBJ1-2, with D maybe TRBD1 (6 bases). The V end was cut by 2 bases, the J end by 0 bases, with 13 bases between. The CDR3 consists of 16 residues. Germline assignment: CDR1 MNHEY and CDR2 SVGAGI. The CDR3 bases are TGTGCCAGCAGTTACCTGGACAGACCTACTAACTATGGCTACACCTTC. Protein sequence: CASSYLDRPTNYGYTF.

In this sample, this clonotype turned up many times. The rearrangement joins TRBV10-3 to TRBJ2-4, with 8 positions matching TRBD1. The length of the CDR3 is 15 residues. The trim removed 0 bases at V and 6 bases at J, leaving 4 bases unmatched. Per the germline V gene, CDR1 is ENHRY and CDR2 is SYGVKD. CDR3 nucleotide sequence: TGTGCCATCAGTGAGTCAGGACAGGGTATAAACATTCAGTACTTC. Translated: CAISESGQGINIQYF.

This chain uses TRBV5-6 with TRBJ1-5; 11 bases are shared with TRBD1. The length of the CDR3 is 18 residues. Germline CDR1 is SGHDT and CDR2 is YYEEEE. The V segment lost 2 bases and the J segment 2 bases; nucleotides outside the gene matches: 9. The CDR3 sequence is CASSLGTGGSVGNQPQHF. Written as DNA, the CDR3 is TGTGCCAGCAGCTTAGGGACAGGGGGATCGGTAGGCAATCAGCCCCAGCATTTT.

This clonotype was seen many times. This chain joins TRBV12-3 or TRBV12-4 and TRBJ2-5, with 7 bases identical to TRBD1. V gave up 4 bases and J gave up 7 bases; unmatched junction bases: 12. The CDR3 has 15 residues. The chain's CDR3 is CASSSDGTVRGTQYF. DNA for the CDR3: TGTGCCAGCAGTTCAGACGGGACAGTTCGCGGGACCCAGTACTTC.

This clonotype was picked up many times. V usage is TRBV6-1 and J usage is TRBJ1-2; D is undetermined. Germline lookup yields CDR1 MNHNS and CDR2 SASEGT. The CDR3 totals 13 residues. Trimming shortened V by 8 bases and J by 0 bases, and 10 bases separated the two germline ends. The CDR3 protein is CASHDTSNYGYTF. CDR3 nucleotide sequence: TGTGCCAGCCATGACACCTCTAACTATGGCTACACCTTC.

This clonotype was observed at least ten times. V is TRBV11-2 and J is TRBJ2-2; D perhaps matches TRBD2 (6 bases). The germline gives CDR1 SGHAT, CDR2 FQNNGV. The germline V and J ends were trimmed by 5 bases and 4 bases, with 11 bases remaining between them. The CDR3 contains 14 residues. The CDR3 reads CASSTLLATGELFF. For the CDR3, the DNA is TGTGCCAGCAGCACCCTACTAGCCACCGGGGAGCTGTTTTTT.

In this sample, this clonotype turned up many times. The chain employs TRBV28 and TRBJ2-5; D is perhaps TRBD2 (6 bases). The V gene lost 7 bases and the J gene lost 5 bases, with 8 bases spanning the gap. The CDR3 covers 11 residues. Germline V gives CDR1 MDHEN, CDR2 SYDVKM. The CDR3 bases are TGTGCCAGCAACGCGGGGGAGACCCAGTACTTC. Protein sequence: CASNAGETQYF.

This clonotype was detected many times. The chain couples TRBV12-3 or TRBV12-4 to TRBJ2-1; D perhaps matches TRBD2 (5 bases). CDR3 length equals 16 residues. V was shortened by 3 bases and J by 0 bases, with 12 bases between the two germline ends. CDR3 residues: CASSFGQRSSYNEQFF. DNA for the CDR3: TGTGCCAGCAGTTTCGGTCAGCGGAGCTCCTACAATGAGCAGTTCTTC.